A selection of T cell receptor beta chains follows, all from one sample in a study of shared clonotypes between healthy human individuals. TCRdb's table, derived via immunoSEQ multiplex PCR, lists solely in-frame clones and lacks some. The sample has over 2 million clones, around 96% seen once. Sequenced input: naive CD8+ T cells sorted from blood. The receptor set was obtained from a man aged 18 to 35 in good health. The CDR3 runs from the conserved cysteine through the conserved F or W. The D gene is left open where the match is weak. Some rows have no size entry. The others give once, few or many, or a class for an expanded clone.

D gene: NA; J gene: TRBJ2-2; clone size: NA; V gene: TRBV19; CDR3 protein: CASSIRGNTGELFF; CDR3 DNA: TGTGCCAGTAGTATACGGGGGAACACCGGGGAGCTGTTTTTT
D gene: TRBD1; J gene: TRBJ2-1; clone size: NA; V gene: TRBV10-2; CDR3 protein: CASSLSRQGLNEQFF; CDR3 DNA: TGCGCCAGCAGCCTATCACGACAGGGATTAAATGAGCAGTTCTTC
D gene: NA; J gene: TRBJ1-1; clone size: NA; V gene: TRBV10-3; CDR3 protein: CAISEGLGPGENTEAFF; CDR3 DNA: TGTGCCATCAGTGAGGGGCTGGGGCCAGGAGAGAACACTGAAGCTTTCTTT
D gene: TRBD2; J gene: TRBJ2-7; clone size: NA; V gene: TRBV7-2; CDR3 protein: CASSLTAGAREQYF; CDR3 DNA: TGTGCCAGCAGTTTAACAGCGGGGGCTAGGGAGCAGTACTTC
D gene: NA; J gene: TRBJ2-7; clone size: NA; V gene: TRBV13; CDR3 protein: CASSLGGELTYEQYF; CDR3 DNA: TGTGCCAGCAGCTTAGGAGGGGAATTAACCTACGAGCAGTACTTC
D gene: NA; J gene: TRBJ1-5; clone size: NA; V gene: TRBV7-8; CDR3 protein: CASSSNPQPQHF; CDR3 DNA: TGTGCCAGCAGCTCCAACCCGCAGCCCCAGCATTTT
D gene: NA; J gene: TRBJ1-5; clone size: NA; V gene: TRBV19; CDR3 protein: CATLEAASNQPQHF; CDR3 DNA: TGTGCCACTCTGGAGGCGGCGAGCAATCAGCCCCAGCATTTT
D gene: NA; J gene: TRBJ2-1; clone size: NA; V gene: TRBV10-1; CDR3 protein: CASSDEGDGEQFF; CDR3 DNA: TGCGCCAGCAGTGATGAGGGGGATGGTGAGCAGTTCTTC
D gene: NA; J gene: TRBJ2-1; clone size: NA; V gene: TRBV7-9; CDR3 protein: CASSLLTGNNEQFF; CDR3 DNA: TGTGCCAGCAGCTTATTGACGGGCAACAATGAGCAGTTCTTC
D gene: TRBD2; J gene: TRBJ2-1; clone size: NA; V gene: TRBV29-1; CDR3 protein: CSVDHPQGLGNEQFF; CDR3 DNA: TGCAGCGTTGACCATCCCCAGGGACTAGGGAATGAGCAGTTCTTC
D gene: NA; J gene: TRBJ1-1; clone size: NA; V gene: TRBV6-5; CDR3 protein: CASSYSTGTEAFF; CDR3 DNA: TGTGCCAGCAGTTACTCGACCGGGACTGAAGCTTTCTTT
D gene: NA; J gene: TRBJ2-7; clone size: NA; V gene: TRBV7-6; CDR3 protein: CASSLWQTYEQYF; CDR3 DNA: TGTGCCAGCAGCTTATGGCAGACCTACGAGCAGTACTTC
D gene: NA; J gene: TRBJ1-2; clone size: NA; V gene: TRBV11-2; CDR3 protein: CASSSSIGGSNYGYTF; CDR3 DNA: TGTGCCAGCAGCTCCTCCATTGGGGGATCTAACTATGGCTACACCTTC
D gene: NA; J gene: TRBJ2-7; clone size: NA; V gene: TRBV5-1; CDR3 protein: CASRGAVSYEQYF; CDR3 DNA: TGCGCCAGCAGAGGGGCAGTCTCCTACGAGCAGTACTTC
D gene: TRBD1; J gene: TRBJ1-2; clone size: NA; V gene: TRBV28; CDR3 protein: CASSFGQEHHNYGYTF; CDR3 DNA: TGTGCCAGCAGTTTTGGACAGGAGCATCACAACTATGGCTACACCTTC
D gene: NA; J gene: TRBJ2-3; clone size: NA; V gene: TRBV4-3; CDR3 protein: CASSQDGGSTDTQYF; CDR3 DNA: TGCGCCAGCAGCCAAGATGGGGGAAGCACAGATACGCAGTATTTT
D gene: NA; J gene: TRBJ1-3; clone size: NA; V gene: TRBV21-1; CDR3 protein: CASSKVRVFSGNTIYF; CDR3 DNA: TGTGCCAGCAGCAAAGTTCGGGTCTTCTCTGGAAACACCATATATTTT
D gene: TRBD1; J gene: TRBJ2-7; clone size: NA; V gene: TRBV27; CDR3 protein: CASCSGGTGEQYF; CDR3 DNA: TGTGCCAGCTGCTCAGGGGGAACCGGAGAGCAGTACTTC
D gene: TRBD1; J gene: TRBJ1-1; clone size: NA; V gene: TRBV7-2; CDR3 protein: CASSLTGSENTEAFF; CDR3 DNA: TGTGCCAGCAGCTTGACAGGGTCCGAGAACACTGAAGCTTTCTTT
D gene: NA; J gene: TRBJ1-6; clone size: NA; V gene: TRBV28; CDR3 protein: CASSLTGQNSPLHF; CDR3 DNA: TGTGCCAGCAGTTTAACAGGACAGAATTCACCCCTCCACTTT
D gene: NA; J gene: TRBJ2-7; clone size: NA; V gene: TRBV6-5; CDR3 protein: CASSYSEPRDYEQYF; CDR3 DNA: TGTGCCAGCAGTTACTCGGAACCCCGAGACTACGAGCAGTACTTC
D gene: NA; J gene: TRBJ2-3; clone size: NA; V gene: TRBV13; CDR3 protein: CASSLGLEWGTDTQYF; CDR3 DNA: TGTGCCAGCAGCTTAGGACTAGAGTGGGGCACAGATACGCAGTATTTT
D gene: NA; J gene: TRBJ1-3; clone size: NA; V gene: TRBV7-9; CDR3 protein: CASSLQSGWRF; CDR3 DNA: TGTGCCAGCAGCTTACAATCCGGATGGAGGTTT
D gene: NA; J gene: TRBJ2-7; clone size: NA; V gene: TRBV11-3; CDR3 protein: CASSAGFGEQYF; CDR3 DNA: TGTGCCAGCAGCGCGGGCTTTGGGGAGCAGTACTTC
D gene: NA; J gene: TRBJ1-5; clone size: once; V gene: TRBV11-2; CDR3 protein: CASTRRSDSNQPQHF; CDR3 DNA: TGTGCCAGCACCCGGAGGAGTGATAGCAATCAGCCCCAGCATTTT
D gene: NA; J gene: TRBJ1-6; clone size: NA; V gene: TRBV10-1; CDR3 protein: CASSRSPLHF; CDR3 DNA: TGCGCCAGCAGCCGTTCCCCCCTCCACTTT
D gene: NA; J gene: TRBJ2-7; clone size: NA; V gene: TRBV6-1; CDR3 protein: CASSYAQDWDF; CDR3 DNA: TGTGCCAGCAGTTACGCCCAGGACTGGGACTTC
D gene: NA; J gene: TRBJ2-7; clone size: NA; V gene: TRBV10-1; CDR3 protein: CASSQGENYEQYF; CDR3 DNA: TGCGCCAGCAGTCAAGGGGAAAACTACGAGCAGTACTTC
D gene: NA; J gene: TRBJ1-3; clone size: NA; V gene: TRBV4-2; CDR3 protein: CASSPLGIQTESGNTIYF; CDR3 DNA: TGTGCCAGCAGCCCCCTTGGCATTCAGACGGAATCTGGAAACACCATATATTTT
D gene: TRBD1; J gene: TRBJ1-1; clone size: NA; V gene: TRBV4-1; CDR3 protein: CASSHRTGTAAEAFF; CDR3 DNA: TGCGCCAGCAGCCACCGGACAGGGACAGCAGCTGAAGCTTTCTTT
D gene: NA; J gene: TRBJ2-3; clone size: NA; V gene: TRBV18; CDR3 protein: CASSSLGDTQYF; CDR3 DNA: TGTGCCAGCTCATCCTTAGGGGATACGCAGTATTTT
D gene: TRBD2; J gene: TRBJ2-7; clone size: NA; V gene: TRBV29-1; CDR3 protein: CSVESGGAYEQYF; CDR3 DNA: TGCAGCGTTGAAAGCGGGGGGGCGTACGAGCAGTACTTC
D gene: TRBD1; J gene: TRBJ2-1; clone size: NA; V gene: TRBV19; CDR3 protein: CASTPGGQGYNEQFF; CDR3 DNA: TGTGCCAGTACCCCTGGGGGACAGGGCTACAATGAGCAGTTCTTC
D gene: TRBD1; J gene: TRBJ1-2; clone size: NA; V gene: TRBV29-1; CDR3 protein: CSVVEGAKGYTF; CDR3 DNA: TGCAGCGTTGTAGAGGGGGCGAAAGGCTACACCTTC
D gene: NA; J gene: TRBJ1-2; clone size: NA; V gene: TRBV13; CDR3 protein: CASSFGQTNYGYTF; CDR3 DNA: TGTGCCAGCAGCTTCGGGCAAACTAACTATGGCTACACCTTC
D gene: NA; J gene: TRBJ2-3; clone size: once; V gene: TRBV27; CDR3 protein: CASSFSDNTDTQYF; CDR3 DNA: TGTGCCAGCAGTTTTTCGGACAACACAGATACGCAGTATTTT
D gene: NA; J gene: TRBJ1-3; clone size: once; V gene: TRBV6-1; CDR3 protein: CASSEALGRTSSGNTIYF; CDR3 DNA: TGTGCCAGCAGTGAAGCCCTGGGGCGGACGAGCTCTGGAAACACCATATATTTT
D gene: NA; J gene: TRBJ2-1; clone size: NA; V gene: TRBV9; CDR3 protein: CASSVGQGNNEQFF; CDR3 DNA: TGTGCCAGCAGCGTAGGGCAGGGTAACAATGAGCAGTTCTTC
D gene: NA; J gene: TRBJ1-5; clone size: NA; V gene: TRBV27; CDR3 protein: CASSLSEGLGQPQHF; CDR3 DNA: TGTGCCAGCAGTTTATCGGAAGGCCTGGGGCAGCCCCAGCATTTT
D gene: TRBD2; J gene: TRBJ2-1; clone size: NA; V gene: TRBV10-2; CDR3 protein: CASSALAGRYNEQFF; CDR3 DNA: TGCGCCAGCAGCGCACTAGCGGGAAGGTACAATGAGCAGTTCTTC
D gene: TRBD1; J gene: TRBJ2-7; clone size: NA; V gene: TRBV29-1; CDR3 protein: CSVELMDRAPEQYF; CDR3 DNA: TGCAGCGTTGAATTAATGGACAGGGCACCCGAGCAGTACTTC
D gene: NA; J gene: TRBJ2-7; clone size: NA; V gene: TRBV2; CDR3 protein: CASRPDSSYEQYF; CDR3 DNA: TGTGCCAGCAGACCAGACAGCTCCTACGAGCAGTACTTC
D gene: TRBD1; J gene: TRBJ1-1; clone size: NA; V gene: TRBV6-5; CDR3 protein: CASSYGTGGGEAFF; CDR3 DNA: TGTGCCAGCAGTTACGGGACAGGGGGCGGTGAAGCTTTCTTT
D gene: TRBD2; J gene: TRBJ2-4; clone size: NA; V gene: TRBV9; CDR3 protein: CASSPTGGKNIQYF; CDR3 DNA: TGTGCCAGCAGCCCTACGGGGGGTAAAAACATTCAGTACTTC
D gene: NA; J gene: TRBJ1-1; clone size: NA; V gene: TRBV6-6; CDR3 protein: CASSYPSVGAEAFF; CDR3 DNA: TGTGCCAGCAGTTACCCATCTGTGGGTGCAGAAGCTTTCTTT
D gene: TRBD2; J gene: TRBJ2-7; clone size: NA; V gene: TRBV5-1; CDR3 protein: CASSLGPTSTYEQYF; CDR3 DNA: TGCGCCAGCAGCTTAGGCCCGACTAGCACCTACGAGCAGTACTTC
D gene: NA; J gene: TRBJ2-7; clone size: NA; V gene: TRBV10-2; CDR3 protein: CASSDRGGRYEQYF; CDR3 DNA: TGCGCCAGCAGTGATCGAGGAGGGAGGTACGAGCAGTACTTC
D gene: TRBD1; J gene: TRBJ1-4; clone size: NA; V gene: TRBV9; CDR3 protein: CASSPWTGRNEKLFF; CDR3 DNA: TGTGCCAGCAGCCCTTGGACAGGACGGAATGAAAAACTGTTTTTT
D gene: NA; J gene: TRBJ1-2; clone size: once; V gene: TRBV6-5; CDR3 protein: CASSLRNGYGYTF; CDR3 DNA: TGTGCCAGCAGCCTTCGAAACGGCTATGGCTACACCTTC
D gene: NA; J gene: TRBJ2-1; clone size: NA; V gene: TRBV29-1; CDR3 protein: CSVEDLGWERFF; CDR3 DNA: TGCAGCGTTGAAGATTTGGGGTGGGAACGGTTCTTC
D gene: NA; J gene: TRBJ2-3; clone size: NA; V gene: TRBV7-9; CDR3 protein: CASSVSGTNTDTQYF; CDR3 DNA: TGTGCCAGCAGCGTCTCCGGGACGAACACAGATACGCAGTATTTT
D gene: NA; J gene: TRBJ2-7; clone size: NA; V gene: TRBV4-1; CDR3 protein: CASSQLPGGDYEQYF; CDR3 DNA: TGCGCCAGCAGCCAACTACCAGGGGGGGACTACGAGCAGTACTTC
D gene: TRBD1; J gene: TRBJ2-4; clone size: NA; V gene: TRBV30; CDR3 protein: CAQGDAKNIQYF; CDR3 DNA: TGTGCACAGGGGGACGCCAAAAACATTCAGTACTTC
D gene: TRBD2; J gene: TRBJ2-1; clone size: NA; V gene: TRBV7-2; CDR3 protein: CASSLLAGGNNEQFF; CDR3 DNA: TGTGCCAGCAGCTTATTAGCGGGAGGGAACAATGAGCAGTTCTTC
D gene: TRBD2; J gene: TRBJ2-1; clone size: NA; V gene: TRBV5-6; CDR3 protein: CASSLTIGVRGLEDEQFF; CDR3 DNA: TGTGCCAGCAGCTTGACTATTGGTGTGAGGGGACTAGAAGATGAGCAGTTCTTC
D gene: NA; J gene: TRBJ2-1; clone size: NA; V gene: TRBV6-6; CDR3 protein: CASSYSEGRNEQFF; CDR3 DNA: TGTGCCAGCAGTTACTCAGAAGGGCGGAATGAGCAGTTCTTC
D gene: TRBD1; J gene: TRBJ2-7; clone size: NA; V gene: TRBV27; CDR3 protein: CASSYTGGSYEQYF; CDR3 DNA: TGTGCCAGCAGCTACACAGGGGGGAGTTACGAGCAGTACTTC
D gene: TRBD1; J gene: TRBJ2-1; clone size: NA; V gene: TRBV9; CDR3 protein: CASSASGGPHNEQFF; CDR3 DNA: TGTGCCAGCAGCGCCTCAGGGGGCCCCCACAATGAGCAGTTCTTC
D gene: NA; J gene: TRBJ2-7; clone size: once; V gene: TRBV9; CDR3 protein: CASSVGGESSYEQYF; CDR3 DNA: TGTGCCAGCAGCGTAGGGGGGGAATCTTCCTACGAGCAGTACTTC
D gene: NA; J gene: TRBJ2-1; clone size: NA; V gene: TRBV28; CDR3 protein: CASSLWSIDRGGYNEQFF; CDR3 DNA: TGTGCCAGCAGTTTATGGTCTATTGACAGGGGAGGGTACAATGAGCAGTTCTTC